This paragraph covers one T cell receptor (beta chain) sequence. The data were taken from a study of blood T cell repertoires in COVID-19. Here immunoSEQ multiplex PCR was the method, and the copy in TCRdb shows in-frame clones only, minus some. The sample records around 250,000 clones, about four fifths being singletons. Germline assignment: CDR1 LGHNA and CDR2 YSLEER. V lost 4 bases, J lost 0 bases, and 7 bases stayed unmatched. This CDR3 is 18 amino acids long. The chain uses TRBV4-3 and TRBJ2-3; 13 bases agree with TRBD2. The TCR originated in a woman aged 18-30 years with acute or convalescent COVID-19. The sequencing input was peripheral blood. CDR3 in DNA: TGCGCCAGCAGCCGGGGGACTAGCGGGGACCTTAGCACAGATACGCAGTATTTT. Protein product: CASSRGTSGDLSTDTQYF.